Here is one T cell receptor beta chain with its context. Its antigen is not identified. TCRdb reprocessed the PCR reads with MiXCR, giving one entry per CDR3 protein. The table has 20,000 or so distinct CDR3 sequences, 20% to 25% seen once. This entry belongs to a study of molecular identifiers for immune sequencing clone quantification. Sorted naive CD8 T cells were those defined as CD8+CD4-CCR7+CD45RA+. The germline V and J ends were trimmed by 1 base and 0 bases, with 8 bases remaining between them. Germline CDR1 SGHTA, CDR2 FQGTGA. The CDR3 is 15 residues long. Overall study results and limits: Jurkat TCR RNA from one cell was spiked into fewer than 1.2 million naive cells, and it was reportedly detectable there. Shared barcodes on identical TCR molecules could underestimate the sizes of highly expanded clones. Over 97% of effector molecules, but under 1% in naive cells, were held by clones with more than 20 RNA copies.

The V and J genes are TRBV7-3 and TRBJ2-3, with D unresolved. The clonotype originates from a human donor in good health. Some libraries in this study had Jurkat cell RNA spiked in. Material: naive CD8+ T cells from blood, with Jurkat cell RNA spiked in. The subset is: FACS-sorted CD8+CD4-CCR7+CD45RA+ naive T cells. In DNA form, the CDR3 reads TGTGCCAGCAGCTTAATTCCGTGGAGCACAGATACGCAGTATTTT. This sequence encodes CASSLIPWSTDTQYF.